This T cell receptor beta chain is drawn from a study of blood T cell dynamics during melanoma immunotherapy. Study-wide findings and caveats: Clones driving repertoire changes may be melanoma-specific or general immune activation.

About this clone: Its antigen remains unidentified.

The CDR3 sequence is 13 residues long. The germline CDR1 and CDR2 sequences are SGHRS and YFSETQ. V gave up 3 bases and J gave up 6 bases, with 12 bases separating them. Stated time point: week 3, after first cycle of checkpoint inhibitor. Every bulk PBMC sample received the same 350 ng of DNA. The method was immunoSEQ multiplex PCR; TCRdb's version includes in-frame clones alone and lacks a portion of them. The table lists over 9,000 clones, less than 90% of them singletons. This sequence joins TRBV5-1 and TRBJ1-1; no definite D call. The TCR originated in a human donor with melanoma. The material was blood, obtained from a patient treated with checkpoint blockade. This CDR3 is CASSSDLDAEAFF. The CDR3 DNA reads TGCGCCAGCAGCTCCGACCTGGACGCTGAAGCTTTCTTT.